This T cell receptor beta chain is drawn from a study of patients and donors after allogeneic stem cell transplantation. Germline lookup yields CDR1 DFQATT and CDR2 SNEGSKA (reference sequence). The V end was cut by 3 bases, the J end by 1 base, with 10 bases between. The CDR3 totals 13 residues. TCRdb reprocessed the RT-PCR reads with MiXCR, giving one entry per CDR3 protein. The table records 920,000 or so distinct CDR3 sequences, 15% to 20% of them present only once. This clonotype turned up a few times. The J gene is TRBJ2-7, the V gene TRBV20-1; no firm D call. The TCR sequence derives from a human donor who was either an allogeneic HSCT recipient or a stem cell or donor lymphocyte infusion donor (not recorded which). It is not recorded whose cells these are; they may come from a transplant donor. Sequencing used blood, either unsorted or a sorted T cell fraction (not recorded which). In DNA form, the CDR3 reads TGCAGTGCTAGCCCGACTCCTTCCTACGAGCAGTACTTC. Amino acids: CSASPTPSYEQYF.